A single sample gave rise to the 11 T cell receptor beta chains below, sequenced in a study of blood T cell repertoires in COVID-19. The assay was immunoSEQ multiplex PCR, and TCRdb's table has in-frame clones only and misses some. The table has some 150,000 clones, 70% to 90% seen once; the top ten hold approximately 9.9%. Sequenced sample: peripheral blood. These receptors all stem from a woman aged 60-70 years with COVID-19, enrolled during active disease.

In DNA form, the CDR3 reads TGTGCCAGCTCACAACAGGGACCGAACACTGAAGCTTTCTTT. Translating it yields CASSQQGPNTEAFF. This chain joins TRBV18 and TRBJ1-1; D might be TRBD1 (6 bases). Germline CDR1 reads KGHSH; CDR2 reads LQKENI. V was shortened by 4 bases and J by 1 base, with 10 bases between the two germline ends. The CDR3 is 14 amino acids.

The V call is TRBV4-1, the J call TRBJ2-3; TRBD2 aligns across 9 bases. The germline CDR1 and CDR2 sequences are MGHRA and YSYEKL. With V trimmed by 4 bases and J by 2 bases, 10 bases remained unmatched. CDR3 length: 17 residues. The CDR3 DNA reads TGCGCCAGCAGCCGGGGGGGCCTAGCGGGGCTCACAGATACGCAGTATTTT. Protein sequence: CASSRGGLAGLTDTQYF.

A single count supports this clone. This CDR3 is CASSLVRESYEQYF. CDR3 DNA: TGTGCCAGCAGCTTAGTGCGGGAGTCCTACGAGCAGTACTTC. V and J are TRBV7-2 and TRBJ2-7, with TRBD2 identical over 7 bases. J gave up 1 base and V 1 base, and 1 base lay outside the gene matches. Germline lookup yields CDR1 SGHTA and CDR2 FQGNSA. CDR3 size: 14 residues.

The V gene is TRBV9, the J gene TRBJ1-1; TRBD1 might be the D (6 bases). Trimming pared 0 bases from V and 11 bases from J, leaving 17 bases between. Germline V CDR1 and CDR2: SGDLS, YYNGEE. The CDR3 totals 14 residues. The CDR3 DNA reads TGTGCCAGCAGCGTAGGGGACACCTACTCCGGGGCTTTCTTT. This encodes CASSVGDTYSGAFF.

CDR3 amino acids: CASSPPRDWGNEQFF. In DNA form, the CDR3 reads TGTGCCAGCAGCCCACCCCGGGACTGGGGCAATGAGCAGTTCTTC. The chain recombines TRBV7-2 with TRBJ2-1, with D perhaps matching TRBD2 (6 bases). The germline V gene encodes CDR1 SGHTA and CDR2 FQGNSA. V lost 5 bases, J lost 6 bases, and 17 bases lay in between. The CDR3 runs 15 residues.

The chain combines TRBV30 with TRBJ2-4, with TRBD1 matching 10 bases. CDR3 length: 13 amino acids. The V segment lost 5 bases and the J segment 5 bases; nucleotides outside the gene matches: 3. Germline loops: CDR1 GTSNPN, CDR2 SVGIG (reference sequence). The CDR3 loop is CAWATGGENIQYF. The CDR3 nucleotides read TGTGCCTGGGCGACAGGGGGCGAAAACATTCAGTACTTC.

V gene TRBV19 combines with J gene TRBJ2-1; 8 positions agree with TRBD1. The CDR3 has 16 residues. V shed 4 bases and J 5 bases; nucleotides not matched to a gene: 10. The germline V gene encodes CDR1 LNHDA and CDR2 SQIVND (reference sequence). CDR3 coding DNA: TGTGCCAGTAGTACCCGAACGGGACAGGTCCACAATGAGCAGTTCTTC. Its protein is CASSTRTGQVHNEQFF.

This sequence joins TRBV30 and TRBJ1-2; the D is unclear. There are 12 residues in the CDR3. The germline gives CDR1 GTSNPN, CDR2 SVGIG (reference sequence). V gave up 4 bases and J gave up 0 bases, with 6 bases separating them. The CDR3 protein is CAWNKPNYGYTF. The CDR3 DNA is TGTGCCTGGAATAAGCCTAACTATGGCTACACCTTC.

Worth noting for this clone: Other DNA sequences within the sample encode an identical CDR3. The CDR3 is CASSLAVSNQPQHF. CDR3 DNA sequence: TGTGCCAGCAGTCTCGCGGTTAGCAATCAGCCCCAGCATTTT. This chain connects TRBV27 to TRBJ1-5, with no clear D. The CDR3 covers 14 residues. The germline CDR1 and CDR2 sequences are MNHEY and SMNVEV (reference sequence). Trimming took 5 bases from V and 0 from J, leaving 8 bases between them.

The chain links TRBV6-5 to TRBJ2-3; D unresolved. CDR3 length: 14 residues. V lost 2 bases to trimming and J lost 3 bases, with 9 bases between them. Germline CDR1 MNHEY, CDR2 SVGAGI. For the CDR3, the DNA is TGTGCCAGCAGTTACCAAACATTTACAGATACGCAGTATTTT. This translates into CASSYQTFTDTQYF.

CDR3 loop: CASSVSESPLHF. For the CDR3, the DNA is TGTGCCAGCAGCGTTTCAGAATCACCCCTCCACTTT. The rearrangement links TRBV9 to TRBJ1-6; the D is unclear. Looked up from germline, CDR1 is SGDLS and CDR2 is YYNGEE. The CDR3 loop spans 12 amino acids. Trimming took off 2 bases at V and 10 bases at J, with 7 bases between the two ends.